The next 8 T cell receptor beta chains were all read from a single sample in a study of technical replicates of blood from several donors. Method: immunoSEQ multiplex PCR; TCRdb's copy keeps in-frame clones and lacks some. The sample gives more than 95,000 clones, 95% of which show up once; more than 0.2% is in the top ten. Material for sequencing was T cells isolated from PBMCs. The source is a human donor in good health.

The chain couples TRBV4-2 to TRBJ1-3; possible D gene TRBD1, 5 bases. Trimming removed 7 bases at V and 0 bases at J, with 10 bases between. CDR1 is LGHNA, CDR2 YNFKEQ, per germline. The CDR3 runs 14 residues. The CDR3, as DNA: TGTGCCAGCAAGGGAACAGGCTCTGGAAACACCATATATTTT. Protein product: CASKGTGSGNTIYF.

The chain carries TRBV28 and TRBJ1-2, with 11 bases that match TRBD1. Germline V gene data show CDR1 as MDHEN and CDR2 as SYDVKM. This CDR3 has 17 amino acids. With V trimmed by 2 bases and J by 3 bases, 8 bases remained unmatched. CDR3 sequence (DNA): TGTGCCAGCAGTTTACGGTGGACAGGGGGCGCTCACTATGGCTACACCTTC. Translated: CASSLRWTGGAHYGYTF.

This chain connects TRBV4-1 to TRBJ1-3, with D tentatively TRBD1 (5 bases). Trimming removed 0 bases from V and 1 base from J, with 13 bases in between. The CDR3 runs to 17 residues. Germline lookup yields CDR1 MGHRA and CDR2 YSYEKL. DNA of the CDR3: TGCGCCAGCAGCCAAGACCCCCAGGGAAATTCTGGAAACACCATATATTTT. Protein product: CASSQDPQGNSGNTIYF.

J is TRBJ2-3 and V is TRBV10-2; 9 bases map to TRBD1. Germline V gene lookup returns CDR1 WSHSY and CDR2 SAAADI. CDR3 length: 15 amino acids. V lost 3 bases and J lost 4; bases outside the gene matches: 5. The CDR3 region has the DNA TGCGCCAGCAGTGATCCGGGACAGGGCTCAGATACGCAGTATTTT. Amino acid sequence: CASSDPGQGSDTQYF.

The chain links TRBV29-1 to TRBJ1-1, with 7 nucleotides matching TRBD1. This CDR3 has 13 residues. The V gene end was trimmed by 6 bases and the J gene end by 3 bases; junction bases not matched to a gene: 7. Germline V lookup: CDR1 SQVTM, CDR2 ANQGSEA. CDR3 region: CSVRRQGDTEAFF. The CDR3 DNA is TGCAGCGTCAGGAGACAGGGAGACACTGAAGCTTTCTTT.

The chain carries TRBV21-1 and TRBJ1-4; the table's D call, TRBD1, has no DNA check behind it. TRBV21-1 is deemed a pseudogene. The CDR3 sequence is 15 residues long. CDR3 loop: CASSKGGRGREKLFF. The CDR3 DNA reads as TGTGCCAGCAGCAAAGGAGGCAGGGGGCGAGAAAAACTGTTTTTT.

The chain links TRBV6-6 to TRBJ2-7; a weak D match, TRBD2 (7 bases). CDR1 MNHNY and CDR2 SVGAGI come from the germline V gene (reference sequence). V gave up 6 bases and J gave up 4 bases, with 16 bases separating them. The CDR3 loop spans 14 amino acids. Written as DNA, the CDR3 is TGTGCCAGCAGCCCTGGGGGGGCCGTTTACGAGCAGTACTTC. Amino acid sequence: CASSPGGAVYEQYF.

The chain is built from TRBV5-1 and TRBJ2-7; D may be TRBD2 (5 bases). Trimming left V 2 bases short and J 2 bases short, with 11 bases between. This CDR3 is built from 14 residues. The germline V gene has CDR1 SGHRS and CDR2 YFSETQ. The CDR3 DNA reads as TGCGCCAGCAGCTTAACAGCGGCCGCCTACGAGCAGTACTTC. This encodes CASSLTAAAYEQYF.